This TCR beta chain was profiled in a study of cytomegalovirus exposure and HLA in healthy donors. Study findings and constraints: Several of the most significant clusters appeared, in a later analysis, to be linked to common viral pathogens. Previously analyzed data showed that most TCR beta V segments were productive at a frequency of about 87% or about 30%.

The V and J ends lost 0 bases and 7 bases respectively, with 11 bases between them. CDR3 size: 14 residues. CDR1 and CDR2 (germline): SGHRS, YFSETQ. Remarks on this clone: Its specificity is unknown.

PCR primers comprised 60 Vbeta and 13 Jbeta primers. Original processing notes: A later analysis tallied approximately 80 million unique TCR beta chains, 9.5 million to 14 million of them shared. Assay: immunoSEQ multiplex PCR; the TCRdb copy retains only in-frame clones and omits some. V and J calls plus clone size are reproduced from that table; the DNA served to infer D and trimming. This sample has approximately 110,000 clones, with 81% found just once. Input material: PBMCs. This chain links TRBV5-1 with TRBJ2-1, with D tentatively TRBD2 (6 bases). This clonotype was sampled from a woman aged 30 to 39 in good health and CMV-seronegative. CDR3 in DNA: TGCGCCAGCAGCTTGGGGGACTGGGGGAATGAGCAGTTCTTC. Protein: CASSLGDWGNEQFF.